The source of this T cell receptor (beta chain) is a study of CD8 T cells in ankylosing spondylitis. General study points: Clones that were linked to disease were CD8+ and were relatively rare in peripheral blood. For ankylosing spondylitis blood, a TCR beta motif of fewer than 10 highly homologous variants appeared characteristic. Disease-linked clones were reportedly significantly enriched in matched ankylosing spondylitis synovial fluid.

CDR3 size: 13 residues. Germline assignment: CDR1 LGHDT and CDR2 YNNKEL (reference sequence). V was trimmed by 4 bases and J by 0 bases, leaving 4 bases between them. This clonotype has ten or more counts. Its antigen is as yet unknown. Each CDR3 protein is one row after TCRdb ran MiXCR on the 5' RACE reads. This sample has 120,000 to 150,000 distinct CDR3 sequences, with approximately 9.2% found just once. Sequenced: synovial fluid, either unsorted or a sorted T cell fraction (not recorded which). The chain has TRBV3-1 and TRBJ2-1; D ambiguous. This clonotype was obtained from a male donor with ankylosing spondylitis. This chain's CDR3 is CASSRRSYNEQFF. The CDR3 DNA follows: TGTGCCAGCAGCCGCCGCTCCTACAATGAGCAGTTCTTC.